Below, 26 T cell receptor beta chains from the same sample are listed, as sequenced in a study of cytomegalovirus exposure and HLA in healthy donors. PCR employed 60 Vbeta and 13 Jbeta primers. Measured with immunoSEQ multiplex PCR; TCRdb has only the in-frame clones, and not every one. Among about 170,000 clones, about 84% were seen once, and the ten largest hold 4.8%. The sequenced material came from PBMCs. These receptor sequences come from a man in his late teens or twenties in good health and CMV-seronegative.

The V gene is TRBV9, the J gene TRBJ1-3; D perhaps matches TRBD1 (5 bases). Trimming removed 0 bases at V and 0 bases at J, with 16 bases between. This CDR3 is built from 18 residues. CDR1 SGDLS and CDR2 YYNGEE come from the germline V gene. The CDR3 region is CASSVAPGHLSSGNTIYF. Here the CDR3 DNA reads TGTGCCAGCAGCGTAGCCCCCGGACATTTAAGCTCTGGAAACACCATATATTTT.

The V gene is TRBV15, the J gene TRBJ2-1; 8 nucleotides match TRBD1. With V trimmed by 7 bases and J by 4 bases, 6 bases remained unmatched. In germline, CDR1 is LNHNV, CDR2 YYDKDF (reference sequence). CDR3 length: 14 residues. CDR3 nucleotides: TGTGCCACCAACGGACAGGGTCGGTACAATGAGCAGTTCTTC. Translating gives CATNGQGRYNEQFF.

The chain uses TRBV5-1 and TRBJ2-7; possible D gene TRBD1, 5 bases. CDR3 length equals 15 residues. Germline V gene sequence: CDR1 SGHRS, CDR2 YFSETQ. Trimming left V 0 bases short and J 3 bases short, with 13 bases between. The CDR3 DNA sequence: TGCGCCAGCAGCTTGGTCGGTGGGGCCGTCTACGAGCAGTACTTC. Translating gives CASSLVGGAVYEQYF. Complete variable domain (other parts from reference TRBV5-1 and TRBJ2-7): KAGVTQTPRYLIKTRGQQVTLSCSPISGHRSVSWYQQTPGQGLQFLFEYFSETQRNKGNFPGRFSGRQFSNSRSEMNVSTLELGDSALYLCASSLVGGAVYEQYFGPGTRLTVT.

V usage is TRBV10-1 and J usage is TRBJ2-3; D possibly corresponds to TRBD2 (6 bases). Trimming pared 10 bases from V and 2 bases from J, leaving 28 bases between. This CDR3 comprises 18 residues. Per germline, CDR1 WNHNN and CDR2 SYGVQD (reference sequence). The CDR3 loop is CANHRLAAGMENTDTQYF. CDR3 coding DNA: TGCGCCAACCACAGATTAGCGGCCGGAATGGAGAACACAGATACGCAGTATTTT.

The CDR3 DNA follows: TGTGCCAGCAGCTTAGTTTCAGATATGAACACTGAAGCTTTCTTT. Its protein product is CASSLVSDMNTEAFF. V gene TRBV7-2 combines with J gene TRBJ1-1; no reliable D call. In germline, CDR1 is SGHTA, CDR2 FQGNSA. Deletions cut 1 base from V and 0 bases from J, with 9 bases between. CDR3 length: 15 residues.

The chain has TRBV5-1 and TRBJ2-2, with D perhaps matching TRBD1 (5 bases). Germline CDR1 SGHRS, CDR2 YFSETQ. Trimming removed 5 bases from V and 3 bases from J, with 11 bases in between. The CDR3 sequence is 14 residues long. Here the CDR3 DNA reads TGCGCCAGCAGGGGGCTGAGCGACACCGGGGAGCTGTTTTTT. It is translated as CASRGLSDTGELFF.

V and J are TRBV6-5 and TRBJ2-2, with 10 nucleotides matching TRBD1. The CDR3 has 15 residues. V lost 0 bases and J lost 5; bases outside the gene matches: 0. Germline V lookup: CDR1 MNHEY, CDR2 SVGAGI. CDR3 nucleotides: TGTGCCAGCAGTTACTCGGGACAGGGGACCGGGGAGCTGTTTTTT. Its translation is CASSYSGQGTGELFF.

The genes are TRBV7-3 and TRBJ1-1; a weak D match, TRBD1 (5 bases). The V and J ends lost 5 bases and 1 base respectively, with 11 bases between them. CDR1 and CDR2 (germline): SGHTA, FQGTGA. The CDR3 has 14 residues. The CDR3 here is CASSPGQSNTEAFF. The CDR3 nucleotides are TGTGCCAGCAGCCCAGGACAATCGAACACTGAAGCTTTCTTT. The full variable domain, completed using reference TRBV7-3 and TRBJ1-1, is GAGVSQTPSNKVTEKGKYVELRCDPISGHTALYWYRQSLGQGPEFLIYFQGTGAADDSGLPNDRFFAVRPEGSVSTLKIQRTERGDSAVYLCASSPGQSNTEAFFGQGTRLTVV.

The V and J genes are TRBV19 and TRBJ2-7, with 7 bases fitting TRBD1. Germline V gives CDR1 LNHDA, CDR2 SQIVND (reference sequence). This CDR3 has 19 amino acids. V trimming: 5 bases; J trimming: 4 bases; junction bases outside the gene matches: 23. CDR3 nucleotides: TGTGCCAGTAGTTTCACCTACCCCCCCGGGACAGCTTTAGGATACGAGCAGTACTTC. It yields the protein CASSFTYPPGTALGYEQYF. Full variable domain (missing parts from reference TRBV19 and TRBJ2-7): DGGITQSPKYLFRKEGQNVTLSCEQNLNHDAMYWYRQDPGQGLRLIYYSQIVNDFQKGDIAEGYSVSREKKESFPLTVTSAQKNPTAFYLCASSFTYPPGTALGYEQYFGPGTRLTVT.

The V call is TRBV25-1, the J call TRBJ1-3; D may be TRBD1 (5 bases). With 4 bases removed from V and 7 bases from J, the gap between germline ends came to 8 bases. The CDR3 spans 12 residues. CDR1 is MGHDK and CDR2 is SYGVNS in the germline V gene. The CDR3 region is CASSAGSNTIYF. CDR3 sequence (DNA): TGTGCCAGCAGTGCAGGGTCCAACACCATATATTTT. Full variable domain (missing parts from reference TRBV25-1 and TRBJ1-3): EADIYQTPRYLVIGTGKKITLECSQTMGHDKMYWYQQDPGMELHLIHYSYGVNSTEKGDLSSESTVSRIRTEHFPLTLESARPSHTSQYLCASSAGSNTIYFGEGSWLTVV.

Details on this clone: The CDR3 carries no conserved terminal phenylalanine or tryptophan, so it likely arises from a read error. The chain recombines TRBV6-5 with TRBJ2-7, with TRBD2 matching 13 bases. J gave up 9 bases and V 4 bases, and 9 bases lay outside the gene matches. The CDR3 is 15 amino acids. Germline assignment: CDR1 MNHEY and CDR2 SVGAGI. The CDR3 spells CASSSPGTSGIVQYL. CDR3 sequence (DNA): TGTGCCAGCAGTTCCCCCGGGACTAGCGGGATTGTGCAGTACCTC.

A word on this clone: The junction differs from germline at one of its ends, possibly a read error. V is TRBV28 and J is TRBJ2-1; 7 nucleotides agree with TRBD2. From germline, CDR1 is MDHEN and CDR2 SYDVKM. This CDR3 is built from 15 residues. CDR3 protein: CTSSPPGLRMNEQFF. The CDR3 region has the DNA TGTACCAGCAGTCCCCCGGGACTACGAATGAATGAGCAGTTCTTC.

J is TRBJ1-3 and V is TRBV5-1; maybe TRBD1 (6 bases). Germline CDR1 reads SGHRS; CDR2 reads YFSETQ. V lost 5 bases and J lost 4, with 16 bases in between. This CDR3 is built from 15 residues. For the CDR3, the DNA is TGCGCCAGCAGACGCGACAGGTCGGACGGAAACACCATATATTTT. Its translation is CASRRDRSDGNTIYF. Based on the CDR3 plus reference TRBV5-1 and TRBJ1-3, the full variable domain is KAGVTQTPRYLIKTRGQQVTLSCSPISGHRSVSWYQQTPGQGLQFLFEYFSETQRNKGNFPGRFSGRQFSNSRSEMNVSTLELGDSALYLCASRRDRSDGNTIYFGEGSWLTVV.

The chain couples TRBV18 to TRBJ2-6, with D possibly matching TRBD2 (7 bases). The CDR3 consists of 19 residues. Trimming stripped 3 bases from V and 4 bases from J, with 22 bases between. CDR1 is KGHSH, CDR2 LQKENI, per germline. The CDR3 sequence: CASSPLLEGGVGGANVLTF. CDR3 coding DNA: TGTGCCAGCTCACCCCTTCTTGAGGGGGGGGTAGGAGGGGCCAACGTCCTGACTTTC.

This clone was observed a few times. The chain carries TRBV30 and TRBJ1-1, with TRBD1 as a possible D gene (6 bases). Germline lookup yields CDR1 GTSNPN and CDR2 SVGIG (reference sequence). Trimming cost V 2 bases and J 4 bases, with 14 bases left between them. This CDR3 comprises 14 residues. Here the CDR3 DNA reads TGTGCCTGGAGTCCATCGGGACAATGCACTGAAGCTTTCTTT. Translated, it gives CAWSPSGQCTEAFF.

This clone was detected only once. CDR3 nucleotide sequence: TGTGCCAGCAGCTTAGTAGGCGGGAGTCAGGGCACAGATACGCAGTATTTT. Amino acids: CASSLVGGSQGTDTQYF. This sequence joins TRBV7-2 and TRBJ2-3, with 7 bases identical to TRBD2. Germline CDR1 is SGHTA and CDR2 is FQGNSA. Germline trimming cut 1 base from V and 1 base from J; bases unmatched to any gene: 8. This CDR3 is built from 17 residues.

This clone has a handful of counts. The chain carries TRBV5-1 and TRBJ2-1, with TRBD2 as a possible D gene (6 bases). Germline V CDR1 and CDR2: SGHRS, YFSETQ. Trimming cost V 3 bases and J 6 bases, with 19 bases left between them. This CDR3 is 16 amino acids long. The CDR3 is CASSSEGPSRFNEQFF. The CDR3 nucleotides read TGCGCCAGCAGCTCGGAGGGTCCCTCCCGATTCAATGAGCAGTTCTTC.

This sequence joins TRBV9 and TRBJ2-7; TRBD1 aligns across 11 bases. V dropped 0 bases and J dropped 3; count of bases not matched to a gene: 5. CDR1 SGDLS and CDR2 YYNGEE come from the germline V gene. The CDR3 runs to 16 residues. Written as DNA, the CDR3 is TGTGCCAGCAGCGTAGGAGGACAGGGGGCGTACTACGAGCAGTACTTC. Residues: CASSVGGQGAYYEQYF.

The rearrangement links TRBV2 to TRBJ2-1; D possibly corresponds to TRBD1 (6 bases). The CDR3 has 13 residues. From germline, CDR1 is SNHLY and CDR2 FYNNEI. V lost 4 bases, J lost 4 bases, and 8 bases lay in between. This chain's CDR3 is CASSGTAYNEQFF. CDR3 bases: TGTGCCAGCAGTGGGACAGCTTACAATGAGCAGTTCTTC.

J is TRBJ2-3 and V is TRBV2; D is undetermined. This CDR3 region has 14 residues. The V and J ends lost 1 base and 0 bases respectively, with 5 bases between them. Germline values: CDR1 SNHLY, CDR2 FYNNEI. The CDR3 is CASSEDMSTDTQYF. For the CDR3, the DNA is TGTGCCAGCAGTGAAGATATGAGCACAGATACGCAGTATTTT.

This clone was detected once. The J gene is TRBJ2-5, the V gene TRBV6-5, with 7 bases fitting TRBD1. V was pared by 0 bases and J by 3 bases, with 7 bases of the junction left unmatched. The CDR3 spans 16 residues. Per germline, CDR1 MNHEY and CDR2 SVGAGI. The CDR3 DNA sequence: TGTGCCAGCAGTTACTCAGCCCGGGACAGAGAAGAGACCCAGTACTTC. This encodes CASSYSARDREETQYF.

V gene TRBV5-4 combines with J gene TRBJ2-7; the match to TRBD2 covers 12 bases. The germline CDR1 and CDR2 sequences are SGHNT and YYREEE (reference sequence). Unmatched junction bases numbered 9, after V lost 9 bases and J lost 5 bases. The CDR3 extends over 14 amino acids. CDR3 in amino acids: CAIPLAGGLDEQYF. The CDR3 DNA follows: TGTGCCATTCCCCTAGCGGGGGGGCTCGACGAGCAGTACTTC.

This sequence joins TRBV7-8 and TRBJ1-1; D remains unclear. Germline-derived CDR1 and CDR2 are SGHVS and FQNEAQ. The germline V and J ends were trimmed by 10 bases and 1 base, with 16 bases remaining between them. CDR3 size: 14 residues. The CDR3 spells CATRLEGPNTEAFF. As DNA, the CDR3 is TGTGCCACCCGCTTGGAGGGCCCGAACACTGAAGCTTTCTTT.

This clone was picked up one time. CDR3 loop: CASSDQRGGREQFF. CDR3 in DNA: TGCGCCAGCAGTGATCAGCGCGGGGGGAGGGAGCAGTTCTTC. This rearrangement joins TRBV10-1 to TRBJ2-1; TRBD2 matches 8 bases. This CDR3 comprises 14 residues. CDR1 is WNHNN and CDR2 is SYGVQD in the germline V gene (reference sequence). Trimming at V came to 3 bases and at J to 10 bases, leaving 8 bases not matched to a gene.

The rearrangement uses TRBV9 and TRBJ2-2; 10 bases agree with TRBD2. Germline CDR1 SGDLS, CDR2 YYNGEE. CDR3 length: 15 residues. Trimming took 5 bases from V and 5 from J; bases not matched to a gene: 6. CDR3 DNA sequence: TGTGCCAGCAGTCCTAGCGGGGGCAAGACCGGGGAGCTGTTTTTT. Protein product: CASSPSGGKTGELFF.

The J gene is TRBJ2-3, the V gene TRBV15; D uncertain. The CDR3 extends over 15 amino acids. CDR1 LNHNV and CDR2 YYDKDF come from the germline V gene (reference sequence). The ends were cut back, 1 base at V and 0 bases at J, with 8 bases in the middle. The CDR3 coding sequence is TGTGCCACCAGCAGAGCTGTTTCTAGCACAGATACGCAGTATTTT. It codes for CATSRAVSSTDTQYF.